This T cell receptor beta chain is from a study of somatic mutations in cytotoxic T cells in rheumatoid arthritis. In the study overall: Using a FACSAria II or Sony SH800, a portion of the V beta antibody-stained T-cell populations were flow-sorted at nearly 100% purity, and among those populations were V beta1+ cells that were then sequenced for TCRB.

How the authors handled the data: Matches to published virus-specific TCRB sequences were rare among patient CD8+ clones larger than 1%. TCRdb keeps only in-frame clones here, not all; method: immunoSEQ multiplex PCR. V, J and clone size are those of that table, while D and trimming were read from the DNA. The sample records about 16,000 clones, around 77% being singletons. With regard to this clone: Its antigen remains unidentified.

CDR1 is SNHLY, CDR2 FYNNEI, per germline. V shed 6 bases and J 3 bases; nucleotides not matched to a gene: 2. The CDR3 has 12 amino acids. Study observations and caveats: Antigenic targets recognized by the expanded CD8+ clones remained undetermined. Age-matched healthy controls and rheumatoid arthritis patients had CD8+ T-cell clonality that did not differ significantly.

The chain employs TRBV2 and TRBJ2-7; TRBD1 matches 7 bases. The sequenced material came from CD8+ T cells sorted from blood. This receptor was obtained from an adult with rheumatoid arthritis. The CDR3 DNA follows: TGTGCCAGCAGCGCAGGGGGCTACGAGCAGTACGTC. Its protein product is CASSAGGYEQYV.